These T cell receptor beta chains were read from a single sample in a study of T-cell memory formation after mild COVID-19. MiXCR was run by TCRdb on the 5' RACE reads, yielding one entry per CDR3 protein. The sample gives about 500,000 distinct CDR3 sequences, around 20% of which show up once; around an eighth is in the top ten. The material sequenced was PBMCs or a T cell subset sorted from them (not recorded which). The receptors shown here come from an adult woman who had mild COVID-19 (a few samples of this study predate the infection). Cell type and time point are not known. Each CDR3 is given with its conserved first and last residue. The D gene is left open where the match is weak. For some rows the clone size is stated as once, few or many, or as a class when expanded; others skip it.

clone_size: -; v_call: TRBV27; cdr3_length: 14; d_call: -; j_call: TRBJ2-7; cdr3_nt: TGTGCCAGCAGCTCAAGCGGACGGATTACGATGCAGTACTTC; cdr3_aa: CASSSSGRITMQYF
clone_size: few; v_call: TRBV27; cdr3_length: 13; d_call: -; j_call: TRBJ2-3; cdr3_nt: TGTGCCAGCGCCCTGGTTTGGACAGATACGCAGTATTTT; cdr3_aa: CASALVWTDTQYF
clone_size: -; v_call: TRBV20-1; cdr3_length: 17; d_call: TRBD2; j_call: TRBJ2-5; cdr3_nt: TGCAGTGCGCCCCCGGGACTAGCGGGGGTTCTCCAAGAGACCCAGTACTTC; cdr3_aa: CSAPPGLAGVLQETQYF
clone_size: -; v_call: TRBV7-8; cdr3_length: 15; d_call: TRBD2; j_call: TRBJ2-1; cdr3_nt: TGTGCCAGCAGCTTTAGCGGGAGTCTCCACAATGAGCAGTTCTTC; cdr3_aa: CASSFSGSLHNEQFF
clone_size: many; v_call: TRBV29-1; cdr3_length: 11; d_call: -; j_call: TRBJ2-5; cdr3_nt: TGCAGCGTTGAATCCTTAGAGACCCAGTACTTC; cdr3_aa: CSVESLETQYF
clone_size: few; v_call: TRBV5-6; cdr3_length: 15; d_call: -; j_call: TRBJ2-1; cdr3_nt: TGTGCCAGTTCGCCGGGCGACTATGACTACAATGAGCAGTTCTTC; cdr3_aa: CASSPGDYDYNEQFF
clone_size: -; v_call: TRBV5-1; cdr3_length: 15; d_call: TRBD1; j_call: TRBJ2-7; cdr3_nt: TGCGCCAGCAGCACAAACAGGGGTTCCAACTACGAGCAGTACTTC; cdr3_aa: CASSTNRGSNYEQYF
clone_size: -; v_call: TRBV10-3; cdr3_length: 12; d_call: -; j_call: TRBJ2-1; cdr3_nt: TGTGCCATCAACGCGCCAGGAAGTGAGCAGTTCTTC; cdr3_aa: CAINAPGSEQFF
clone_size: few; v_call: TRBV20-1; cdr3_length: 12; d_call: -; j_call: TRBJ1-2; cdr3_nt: TGCAGTGCTAGTCGGCAGGGTACTGGCTACACCTTC; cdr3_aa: CSASRQGTGYTF
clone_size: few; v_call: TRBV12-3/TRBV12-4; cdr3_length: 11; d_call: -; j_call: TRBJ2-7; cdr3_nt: TGTGCCAGCAGAGGTCGGGCCGAGCAGTACTTC; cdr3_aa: CASRGRAEQYF
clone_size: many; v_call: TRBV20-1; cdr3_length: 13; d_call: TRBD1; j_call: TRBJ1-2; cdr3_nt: TGCAGTGCTAGCGCTGGGACAGCCCATGGCTACACCTTC; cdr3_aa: CSASAGTAHGYTF
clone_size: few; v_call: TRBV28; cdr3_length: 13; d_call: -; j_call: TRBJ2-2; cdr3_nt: TGTGCCAGCAGCAACAGGGCCACCGGGGAGCTGTTTTTT; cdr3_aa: CASSNRATGELFF
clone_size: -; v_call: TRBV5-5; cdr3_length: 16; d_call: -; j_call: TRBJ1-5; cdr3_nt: TGTGCCAGCAAACCCGGGCCGTCATATAGCAATCAGCCCCAGCATTTT; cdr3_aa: CASKPGPSYSNQPQHF
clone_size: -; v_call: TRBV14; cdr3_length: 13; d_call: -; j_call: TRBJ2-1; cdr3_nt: TGTGCCAGCAGCCAGACTCAACCCTCAAGGCAGTTCTTC; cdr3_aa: CASSQTQPSRQFF
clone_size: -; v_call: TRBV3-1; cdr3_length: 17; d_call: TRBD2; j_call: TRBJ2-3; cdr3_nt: TGTGCCAGCAGCCAATGGCTAGCGGGAGGGAGCACAGATACGCAGTATTTT; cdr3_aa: CASSQWLAGGSTDTQYF
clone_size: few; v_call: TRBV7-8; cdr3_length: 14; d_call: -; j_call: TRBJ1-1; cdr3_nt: TGTGCCAGCAGCTTAGCGCCGGGGGGGGCTGAAGCTTTCTTT; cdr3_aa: CASSLAPGGAEAFF
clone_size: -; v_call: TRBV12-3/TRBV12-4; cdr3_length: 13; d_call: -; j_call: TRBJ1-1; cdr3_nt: TGTGCCAGCCAACGAACAGGGCCGACTGAAGCTTTCTTT; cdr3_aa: CASQRTGPTEAFF
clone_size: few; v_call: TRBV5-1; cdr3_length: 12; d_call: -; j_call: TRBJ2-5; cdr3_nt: TGCGCCAGCAGAGGACAGCAAGAGACCCAGTACTTC; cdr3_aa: CASRGQQETQYF
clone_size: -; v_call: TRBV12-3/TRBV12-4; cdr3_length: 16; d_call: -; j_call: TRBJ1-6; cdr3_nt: TGTGCCAGCAGCCACTTGGGGGACTCCTATAATTCACCCCTCCACTTT; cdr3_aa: CASSHLGDSYNSPLHF
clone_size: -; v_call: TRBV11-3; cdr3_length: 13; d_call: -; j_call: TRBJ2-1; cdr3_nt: TGTGCCAGCAGCTTAGGGAGTAGTTATGAGCAGTTCTTC; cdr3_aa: CASSLGSSYEQFF
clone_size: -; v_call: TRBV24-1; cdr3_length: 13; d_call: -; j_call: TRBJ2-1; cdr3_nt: TGTGCCACCGAGAGGGGGGATTACAATGAGCAGTTCTTC; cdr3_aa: CATERGDYNEQFF
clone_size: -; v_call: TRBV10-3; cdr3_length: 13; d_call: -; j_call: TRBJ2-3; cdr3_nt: TGTGCCATCACCAGGGACTTTACAGATACGCAGTATTTT; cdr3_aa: CAITRDFTDTQYF
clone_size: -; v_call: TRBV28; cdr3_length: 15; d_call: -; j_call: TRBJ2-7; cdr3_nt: TGTGCCAGCAGTTTCGGACGGTGGAGCTCCTACGAGCAGTACTTC; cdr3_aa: CASSFGRWSSYEQYF
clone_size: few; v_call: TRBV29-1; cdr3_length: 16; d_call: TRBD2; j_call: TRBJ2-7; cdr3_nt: TGCAGCGTTGAGCCCGCCCTAGCGGGATATACCTACGAGCAGTACTTC; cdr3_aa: CSVEPALAGYTYEQYF
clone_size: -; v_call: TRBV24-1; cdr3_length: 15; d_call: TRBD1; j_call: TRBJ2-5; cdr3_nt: TGTGCCACCAGTGACGCCACAGGGGTTGGGGAGACCCAGTACTTC; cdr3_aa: CATSDATGVGETQYF
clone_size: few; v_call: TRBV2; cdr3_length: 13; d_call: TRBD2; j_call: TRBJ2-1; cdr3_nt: TGTGCCAGCCGAAGGACTAGCAGTGGTGAGCAGTTCTTC; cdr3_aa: CASRRTSSGEQFF
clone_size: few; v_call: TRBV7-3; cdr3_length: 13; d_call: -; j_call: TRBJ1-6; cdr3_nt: TGTGCCAGCGGATCCAATGGAGCGTCACCCCTCCACTTT; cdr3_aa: CASGSNGASPLHF
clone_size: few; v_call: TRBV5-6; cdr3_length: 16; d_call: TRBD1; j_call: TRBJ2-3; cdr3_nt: TGTGCCAGCAGCTTGTTAGACAGGGGAATCACAGATACGCAGTATTTT; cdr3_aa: CASSLLDRGITDTQYF